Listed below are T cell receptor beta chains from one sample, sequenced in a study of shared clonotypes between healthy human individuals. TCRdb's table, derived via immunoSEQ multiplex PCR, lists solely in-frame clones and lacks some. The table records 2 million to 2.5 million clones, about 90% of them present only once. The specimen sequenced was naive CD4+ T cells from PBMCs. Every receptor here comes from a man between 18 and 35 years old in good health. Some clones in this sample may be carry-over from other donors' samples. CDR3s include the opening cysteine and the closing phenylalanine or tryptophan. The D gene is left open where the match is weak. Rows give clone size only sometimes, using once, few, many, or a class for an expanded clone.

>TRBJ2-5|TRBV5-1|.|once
CASSLLTAQETQYF
TGCGCCAGCAGCTTGCTGACAGCCCAAGAGACCCAGTACTTC
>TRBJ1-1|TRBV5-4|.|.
CASSKSPGRGTEAFF
TGTGCCAGCAGCAAATCGCCCGGGAGGGGAACTGAAGCTTTCTTT
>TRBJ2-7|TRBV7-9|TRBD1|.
CASSQDRGQDEQYF
TGTGCCAGCAGCCAGGACAGGGGGCAGGACGAGCAGTACTTC
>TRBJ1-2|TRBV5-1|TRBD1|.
CASSSTGTGDYGYTF
TGCGCCAGCAGCTCCACCGGGACAGGGGATTATGGCTACACCTTC
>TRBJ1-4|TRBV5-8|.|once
CASSLGQSGATNEKLFF
TGTGCCAGCAGCTTAGGACAAAGCGGGGCAACTAATGAAAAACTGTTTTTT
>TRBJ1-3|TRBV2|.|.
CASATGHSGNTIYF
TGTGCCAGCGCTACGGGGCACTCTGGAAACACCATATATTTT
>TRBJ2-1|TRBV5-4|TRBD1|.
CASSQRDRVYNEQFF
TGTGCCAGCAGCCAGAGGGACAGGGTCTACAATGAGCAGTTCTTC
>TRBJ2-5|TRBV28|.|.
CATQGGAQYF
TGTGCCACCCAGGGGGGGGCCCAGTACTTC
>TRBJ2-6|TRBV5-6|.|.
CASSLAKSGANVLTF
TGTGCCAGCAGCTTGGCCAAGTCTGGGGCCAACGTCCTGACTTTC
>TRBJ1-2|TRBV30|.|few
CAWRVTGLYGYTF
TGTGCCTGGAGGGTGACAGGCCTCTATGGCTACACCTTC
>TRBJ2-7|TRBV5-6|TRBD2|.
CASSLAGLAGEYEQYF
TGTGCCAGCAGCTTGGCCGGCCTAGCGGGAGAATACGAGCAGTACTTC
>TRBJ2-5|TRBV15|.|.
CATSRDLLAAKETQYF
TGTGCCACCAGCAGAGATCTCTTGGCAGCCAAGGAGACCCAGTACTTC